This TCR beta chain was obtained from a study of T cell responses to AZD1222 COVID-19 vaccine. Study-wide results and caveats: Spike-specific TCR breadth and depth grew following two AZD1222 doses. Across spike, vaccine-associated CD4 TCRs were found, dominant at 160-218 and 743-854. Researchers took repertoire samples only after the peak T cell response had come.

Remarks on this clone: Antigen unknown.

Assay used: immunoSEQ multiplex PCR; TCRdb lists only in-frame clones, some missing. The sample yields some 60,000 clones, 84% seen once. CDR1 and CDR2 (germline): SGHDN, FVKESK. V shed 0 bases and J shed 4 bases, with 15 bases lying between them. The CDR3 contains 16 residues. The source material was peripheral blood, sampled on day 0 of AZD1222 vaccination. The source is an adult in good health. The V gene is TRBV14, the J gene TRBJ2-5; tentative D call: TRBD1 (6 bases). The CDR3 DNA is TGTGCCAGCAGCCAAGAAAGCCCAGGGGCTGGAGAGACCCAGTACTTC. It codes for CASSQESPGAGETQYF.